This T cell receptor (beta chain) was recorded in a study of T cell repertoires in cytomegalovirus infection. Study-level points and caveats: People with CMV and the relevant HLA were identified by cumulative public TCR beta family frequency. The ex vivo response showed dominance by HLA-C-restricted CMV-specific TCR beta clonotypes.

In regard to this clonotype: What it binds is not known.

TCRdb fed the reads into MiXCR, producing one record per CDR3 protein. This table has around 260,000 distinct CDR3 sequences, approximately 8.3% appearing once. Germline values: CDR1 LGHNA, CDR2 YNFKEQ. V was clipped by 0 bases and J by 6 bases, with 8 bases between them. This CDR3 has 14 amino acids. The sample was PBMCs. The chain employs TRBV4-2 and TRBJ1-4; no clear D. This receptor was taken from a human donor in good health (CMV status not recorded). Some clones in this sample may be carry-over from other donors' samples. CDR3 sequence: CASSQDSSDEKLFF. CDR3 DNA sequence: TGTGCCAGCAGCCAAGATAGCTCGGATGAAAAACTGTTTTTT.